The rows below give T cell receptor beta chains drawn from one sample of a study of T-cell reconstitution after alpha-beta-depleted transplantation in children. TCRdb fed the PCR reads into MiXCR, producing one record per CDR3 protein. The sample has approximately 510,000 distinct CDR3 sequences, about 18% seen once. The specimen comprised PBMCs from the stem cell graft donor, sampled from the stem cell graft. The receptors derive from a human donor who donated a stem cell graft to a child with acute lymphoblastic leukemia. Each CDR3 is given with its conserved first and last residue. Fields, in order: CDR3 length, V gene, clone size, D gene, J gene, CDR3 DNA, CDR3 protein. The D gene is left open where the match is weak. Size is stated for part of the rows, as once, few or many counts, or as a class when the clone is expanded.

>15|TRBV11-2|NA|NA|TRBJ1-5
TGTGCCAGCAGTCCTTCGGCAGGGGTTTTTCAGCCCCAGCATTTT
CASSPSAGVFQPQHF
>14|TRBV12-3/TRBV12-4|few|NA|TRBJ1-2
TGTGCCAGCAGTTTCGGGGGGGGTAACTATGGCTACACCTTC
CASSFGGGNYGYTF
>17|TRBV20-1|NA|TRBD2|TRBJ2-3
TGCAGTGCTAGAGATGCGCTAGCGGGAGGCGGCACAGATACGCAGTATTTT
CSARDALAGGGTDTQYF
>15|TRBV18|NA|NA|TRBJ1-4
TGTGCCAGCTCACCTTCGCCAGGGACTCAGGAAAAACTGTTTTTT
CASSPSPGTQEKLFF
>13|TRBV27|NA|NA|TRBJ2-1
TGTGCCACCCGGAGAACTATCACCAATGAGCAGTTCTTC
CATRRTITNEQFF
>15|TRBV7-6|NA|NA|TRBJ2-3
TGTGCCAGCAGCTCTGAGGGTCGAGACACAGATACGCAGTATTTT
CASSSEGRDTDTQYF
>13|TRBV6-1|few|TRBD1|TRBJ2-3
TGTGCCACCGGACAGGGGATAACGAATACGCAGTATTTT
CATGQGITNTQYF
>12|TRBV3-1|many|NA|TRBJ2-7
TGTGCCAGCAGCCAAGTTTCCTACGAGCAGTACTTC
CASSQVSYEQYF
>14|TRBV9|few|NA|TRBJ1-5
TGTGCCAGCAGCGTAGATTCTCGCAATCAGCCCCAGCATTTT
CASSVDSRNQPQHF
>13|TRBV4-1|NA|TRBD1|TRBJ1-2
TGCGCCAGCAGCCAAGGACAGGGAAATGGCTACACCTTC
CASSQGQGNGYTF
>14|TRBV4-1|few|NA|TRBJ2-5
TGCGCCAGCAGCCTCCGGACATACCAAGAGACCCAGTACTTC
CASSLRTYQETQYF
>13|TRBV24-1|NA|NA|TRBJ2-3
TGTGCCACCAGTTTGACAGGCACAGATACGCAGTATTTT
CATSLTGTDTQYF
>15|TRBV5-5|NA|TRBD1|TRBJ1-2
TGTGCCAGCAGCTCGTTTACAGGGGCAATGTATGGCTACACCTTC
CASSSFTGAMYGYTF
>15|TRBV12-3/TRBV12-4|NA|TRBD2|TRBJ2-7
TGTGCCAGCAGCGACCCAGCGGGAGTCTACTACGAGCAGTACTTC
CASSDPAGVYYEQYF
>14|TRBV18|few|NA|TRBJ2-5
TGTGCCAGCTCCTTCGGGGGCCTTCAAGAGACCCAGTACTTC
CASSFGGLQETQYF
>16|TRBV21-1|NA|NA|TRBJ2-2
TGTGCCAGCAGCAAAGCGAAGCGGGGGGACACCGGGGAGCTGTTTTTT
CASSKAKRGDTGELFF